A single sample is the source of the 8 T cell receptor beta chains below, sequenced in a study of CD4+ T cells in melanoma. Libraries were prepared by immunoSEQ multiplex PCR; TCRdb keeps only in-frame clonotypes and omits some of them. The sample holds about 110,000 clones, approximately 92% seen once. The sequenced sample was peripheral blood. The receptor source for this set is a human donor with melanoma.

This rearrangement joins TRBV28 to TRBJ2-7; D perhaps matches TRBD1 (6 bases). V was pared by 7 bases and J by 5 bases, with 12 bases between. This CDR3 is 12 amino acids long. Germline lookup yields CDR1 MDHEN and CDR2 SYDVKM. The CDR3 loop reads CASTEGVDEQYF. The CDR3, as DNA: TGTGCCAGCACAGAGGGGGTCGACGAGCAGTACTTC.

CDR3 residues: CTSSQFLAGDPERSINTGELFF. The CDR3 DNA sequence: TGCACCAGCAGCCAGTTCTTAGCGGGAGACCCCGAACGCTCGATTAACACCGGGGAGCTGTTTTTT. The chain carries TRBV1 and TRBJ2-2; the table names TRBD2, a call not compared with the DNA. TRBV1 represents a pseudogene. This CDR3 comprises 22 residues.

The J gene is TRBJ1-2, the V gene TRBV7-9; the match to TRBD1 covers 12 bases. CDR1 and CDR2 (germline): SEHNR, FQNEAQ (reference sequence). The CDR3 totals 17 residues. Trimming removed 5 bases from V and 3 bases from J; junction bases left unmatched: 10. This CDR3 is CASSQTRDRGRDYGYTF. The CDR3 nucleotides read TGTGCCAGCAGCCAGACACGGGACAGGGGGCGAGACTATGGCTACACCTTC.

V gene TRBV7-2 combines with J gene TRBJ2-7, with TRBD2 matching 10 bases. The CDR3 has 14 residues. With V trimmed by 4 bases and J by 3 bases, 3 bases remained unmatched. CDR1 and CDR2 (germline): SGHTA, FQGNSA. CDR3 in DNA: TGTGCCAGCAGCTCTAGCGGGAGTCTCTACGAGCAGTACTTC. It codes for CASSSSGSLYEQYF. The variable domain in full, completed from reference TRBV7-2 and TRBJ2-7, reads GAGVSQSPSNKVTEKGKDVELRCDPISGHTALYWYRQSLGQGLEFLIYFQGNSAPDKSGLPSDRFSAERTGGSVSTLTIQRTQQEDSAVYLCASSSSGSLYEQYFGPGTRLTVT.

The chain carries TRBV18 and TRBJ2-7; 7 nucleotides match TRBD1. V lost 2 bases and J lost 3; bases outside the gene matches: 1. This CDR3 is built from 13 residues. CDR1 and CDR2 from the germline V gene are KGHSH and LQKENI. The CDR3 DNA reads as TGTGCCAGCTCACCAGGGACAGACTACGAGCAGTACTTC. Protein product: CASSPGTDYEQYF.

The chain employs TRBV7-2 and TRBJ2-7, with unresolved D. The V gene lost 2 bases and the J gene lost 5 bases, with 7 bases spanning the gap. Germline loops: CDR1 SGHTA, CDR2 FQGNSA. This CDR3 spans 12 amino acids. In DNA, the CDR3 is TGTGCCAGCAGCTTAACTGGCGACGAGCAGTACTTC. Protein product: CASSLTGDEQYF.

This chain joins TRBV12-5 and TRBJ2-7, with a possible D match to TRBD1 (6 bases). V was pared by 8 bases and J by 1 base, with 9 bases between. Germline lookup yields CDR1 LGHNT and CDR2 FRNRAP. The CDR3 runs to 12 residues. The chain's CDR3 is CASPGESYEQYF. The CDR3 DNA sequence: TGTGCTAGTCCAGGGGAGTCCTACGAGCAGTACTTC.

The gene calls are TRBV7-9 and TRBJ2-1; TRBD1 matches at 9 bases. This CDR3 is built from 15 residues. CDR1 and CDR2 from the germline V gene are SEHNR and FQNEAQ (reference sequence). V lost 5 bases, J lost 4 bases, and 6 bases stayed unmatched. The CDR3 loop is CASSRTGGGYNEQFF. The CDR3 DNA is TGTGCCAGCAGCCGCACAGGGGGCGGGTACAATGAGCAGTTCTTC.